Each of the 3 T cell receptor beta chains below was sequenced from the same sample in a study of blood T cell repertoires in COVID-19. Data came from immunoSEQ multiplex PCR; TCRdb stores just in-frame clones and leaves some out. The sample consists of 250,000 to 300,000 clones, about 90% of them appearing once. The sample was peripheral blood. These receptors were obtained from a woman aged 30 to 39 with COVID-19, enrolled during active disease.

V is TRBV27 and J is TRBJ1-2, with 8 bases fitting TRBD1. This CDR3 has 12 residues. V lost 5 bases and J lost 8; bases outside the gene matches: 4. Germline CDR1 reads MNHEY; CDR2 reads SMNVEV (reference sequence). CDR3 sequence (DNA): TGTGCCAGCAGTGTGGCAGGGGGCGGCTACACCTTC. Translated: CASSVAGGGYTF.

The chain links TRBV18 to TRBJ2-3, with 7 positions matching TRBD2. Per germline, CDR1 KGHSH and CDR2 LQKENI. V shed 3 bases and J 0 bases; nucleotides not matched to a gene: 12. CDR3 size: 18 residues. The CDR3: CASSPRLAVGASTDTQYF. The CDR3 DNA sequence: TGTGCCAGCTCACCCCGCCTAGCGGTGGGAGCCAGCACAGATACGCAGTATTTT.

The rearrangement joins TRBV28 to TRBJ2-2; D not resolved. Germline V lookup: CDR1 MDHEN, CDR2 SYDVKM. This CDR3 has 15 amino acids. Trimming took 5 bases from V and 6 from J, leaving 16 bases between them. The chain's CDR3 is CASSRDGFGAGELFF. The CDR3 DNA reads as TGTGCCAGCAGTCGCGACGGGTTTGGAGCCGGGGAGCTGTTTTTT.